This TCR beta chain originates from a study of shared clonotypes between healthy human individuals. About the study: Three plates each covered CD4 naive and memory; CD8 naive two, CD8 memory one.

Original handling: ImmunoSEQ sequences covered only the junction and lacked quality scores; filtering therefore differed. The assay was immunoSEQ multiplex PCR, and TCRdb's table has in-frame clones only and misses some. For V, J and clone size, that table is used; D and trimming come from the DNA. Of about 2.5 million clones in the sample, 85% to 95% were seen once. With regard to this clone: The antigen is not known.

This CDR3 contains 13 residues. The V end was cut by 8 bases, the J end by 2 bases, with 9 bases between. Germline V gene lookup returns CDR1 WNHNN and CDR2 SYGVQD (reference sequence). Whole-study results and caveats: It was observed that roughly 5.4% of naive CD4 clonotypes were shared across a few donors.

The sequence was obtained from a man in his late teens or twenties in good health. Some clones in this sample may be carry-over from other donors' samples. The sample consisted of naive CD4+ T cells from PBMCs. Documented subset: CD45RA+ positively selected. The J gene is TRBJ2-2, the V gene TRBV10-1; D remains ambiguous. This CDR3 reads CASRLGNTGELFF. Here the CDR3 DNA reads TGCGCCAGCCGGTTGGGTAACACCGGGGAGCTGTTTTTT.